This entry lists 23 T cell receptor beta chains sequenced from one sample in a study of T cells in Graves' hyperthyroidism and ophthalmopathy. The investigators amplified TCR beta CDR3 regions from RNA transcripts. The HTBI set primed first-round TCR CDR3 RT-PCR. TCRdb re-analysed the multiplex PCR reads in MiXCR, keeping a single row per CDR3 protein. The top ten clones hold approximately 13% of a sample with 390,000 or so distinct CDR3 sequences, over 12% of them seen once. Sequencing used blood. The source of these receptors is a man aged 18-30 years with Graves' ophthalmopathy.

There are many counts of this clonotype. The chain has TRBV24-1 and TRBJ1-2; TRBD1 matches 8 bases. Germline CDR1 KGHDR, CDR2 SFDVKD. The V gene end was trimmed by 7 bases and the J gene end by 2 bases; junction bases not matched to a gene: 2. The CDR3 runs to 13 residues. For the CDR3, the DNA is TGTGCCACCAGCCGGACAGGGAACTATGGCTACACCTTC. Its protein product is CATSRTGNYGYTF.

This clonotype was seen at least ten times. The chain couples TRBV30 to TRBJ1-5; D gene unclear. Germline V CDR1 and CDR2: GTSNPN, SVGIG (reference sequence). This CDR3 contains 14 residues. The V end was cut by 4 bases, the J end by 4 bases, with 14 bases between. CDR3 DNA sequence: TGTGCCTGGACCCCGGGCCCGATAAATCAGCCCCAGCATTTT. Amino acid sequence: CAWTPGPINQPQHF.

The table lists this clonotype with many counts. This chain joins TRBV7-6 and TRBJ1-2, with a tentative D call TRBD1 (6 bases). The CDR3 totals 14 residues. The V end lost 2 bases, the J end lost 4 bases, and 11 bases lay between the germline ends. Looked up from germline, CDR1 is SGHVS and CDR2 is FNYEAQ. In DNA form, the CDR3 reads TGTGCCAGCAGCTTAACGGGCAGGGGCTATGGCTACACCTTC. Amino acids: CASSLTGRGYGYTF.

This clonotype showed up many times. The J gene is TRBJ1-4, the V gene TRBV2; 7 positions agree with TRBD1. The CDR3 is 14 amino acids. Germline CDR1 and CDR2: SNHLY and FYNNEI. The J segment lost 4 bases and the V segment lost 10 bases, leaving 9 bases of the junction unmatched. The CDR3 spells CAKQGEGGNEKLFF. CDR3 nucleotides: TGTGCCAAGCAGGGGGAAGGTGGTAATGAAAAACTGTTTTTT. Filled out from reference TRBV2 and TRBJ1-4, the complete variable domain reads EPEVTQTPSHQVTQMGQEVILRCVPISNHLYFYWYRQILGQKVEFLVSFYNNEISEKSEIFDDQFSVERPDGSNFTLKIRSTKLEDSAMYFCAKQGEGGNEKLFFGSGTQLSVL.

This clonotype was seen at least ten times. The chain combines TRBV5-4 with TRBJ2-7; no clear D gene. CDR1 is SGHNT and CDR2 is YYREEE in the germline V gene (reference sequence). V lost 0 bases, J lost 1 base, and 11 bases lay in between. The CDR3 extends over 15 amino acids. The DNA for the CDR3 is TGTGCCAGCAGCTTGGATATGGGTTCTTCCTACGAGCAGTACTTC. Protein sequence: CASSLDMGSSYEQYF.

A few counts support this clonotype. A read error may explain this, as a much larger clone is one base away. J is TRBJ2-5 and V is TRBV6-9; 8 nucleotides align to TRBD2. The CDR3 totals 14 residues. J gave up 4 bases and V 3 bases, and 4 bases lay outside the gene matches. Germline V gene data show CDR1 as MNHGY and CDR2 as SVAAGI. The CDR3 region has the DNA TGTGCCAGCAGTTACAGTCTAGCGGGAGAGACCCAGTACTTC. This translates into CASSYSLAGETQYF.

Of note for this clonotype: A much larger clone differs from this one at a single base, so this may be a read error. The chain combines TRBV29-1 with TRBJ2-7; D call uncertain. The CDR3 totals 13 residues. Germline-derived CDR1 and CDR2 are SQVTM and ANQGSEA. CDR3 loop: CSVGGRVGYKQYF. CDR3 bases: TGCAGCGTTGGGGGTCGGGTCGGCTACAAGCAGTACTTC.

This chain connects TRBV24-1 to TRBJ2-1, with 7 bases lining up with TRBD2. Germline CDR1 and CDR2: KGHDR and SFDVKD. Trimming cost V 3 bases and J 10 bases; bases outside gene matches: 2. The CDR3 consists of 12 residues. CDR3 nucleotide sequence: TGTGCCACCAGTGATCCGACTAGCGAGCAGTTCTTC. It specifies CATSDPTSEQFF.

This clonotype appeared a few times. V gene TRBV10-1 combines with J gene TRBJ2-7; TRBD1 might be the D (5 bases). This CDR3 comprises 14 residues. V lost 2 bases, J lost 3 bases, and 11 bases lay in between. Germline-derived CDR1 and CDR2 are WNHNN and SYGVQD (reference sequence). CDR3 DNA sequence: TGCGCCAGCAGTGAGGGGGCTTTCTACTACGAGCAGTACTTC. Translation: CASSEGAFYYEQYF.

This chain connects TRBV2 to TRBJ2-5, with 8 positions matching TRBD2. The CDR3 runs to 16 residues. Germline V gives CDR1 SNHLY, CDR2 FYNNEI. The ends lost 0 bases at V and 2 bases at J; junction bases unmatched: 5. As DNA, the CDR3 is TGTGCCAGCAGTGAAGCTCGGGGCGGGGGGCAAGAGACCCAGTACTTC. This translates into CASSEARGGGQETQYF.

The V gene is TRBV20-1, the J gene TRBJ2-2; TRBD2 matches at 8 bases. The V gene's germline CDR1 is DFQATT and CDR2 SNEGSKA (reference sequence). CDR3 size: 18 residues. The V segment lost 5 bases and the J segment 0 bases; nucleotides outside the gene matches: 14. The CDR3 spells CSALLLKPGGTNTGELFF. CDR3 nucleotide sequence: TGCAGTGCTTTACTCCTTAAACCGGGAGGGACGAACACCGGGGAGCTGTTTTTT.

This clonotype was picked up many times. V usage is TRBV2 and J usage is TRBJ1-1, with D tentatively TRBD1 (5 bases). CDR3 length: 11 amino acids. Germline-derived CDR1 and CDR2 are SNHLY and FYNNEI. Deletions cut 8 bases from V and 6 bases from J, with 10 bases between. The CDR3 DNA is TGTGCCAGCGCCCGGGACTCTGAAGCTTTCTTT. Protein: CASARDSEAFF.

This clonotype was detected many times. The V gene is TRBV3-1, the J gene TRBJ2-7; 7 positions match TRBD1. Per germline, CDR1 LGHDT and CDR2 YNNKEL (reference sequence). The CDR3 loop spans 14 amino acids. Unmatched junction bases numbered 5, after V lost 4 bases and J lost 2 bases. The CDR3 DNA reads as TGTGCCAGCAGCCCGGGACAGACCGCCTACGAGCAGTACTTC. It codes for CASSPGQTAYEQYF.

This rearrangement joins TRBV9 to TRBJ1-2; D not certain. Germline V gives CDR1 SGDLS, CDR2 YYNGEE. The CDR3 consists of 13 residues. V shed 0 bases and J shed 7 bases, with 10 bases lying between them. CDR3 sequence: CASSVVAAGGYTF. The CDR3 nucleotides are TGTGCCAGCAGCGTAGTAGCGGCGGGTGGCTACACCTTC.

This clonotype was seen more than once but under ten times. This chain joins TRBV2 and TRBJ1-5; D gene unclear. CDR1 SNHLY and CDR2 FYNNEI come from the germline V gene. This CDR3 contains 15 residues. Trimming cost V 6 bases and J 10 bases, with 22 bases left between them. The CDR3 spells CASRDTTGMENPQHF. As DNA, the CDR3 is TGTGCCAGCAGGGATACCACGGGGATGGAGAATCCCCAGCATTTT.

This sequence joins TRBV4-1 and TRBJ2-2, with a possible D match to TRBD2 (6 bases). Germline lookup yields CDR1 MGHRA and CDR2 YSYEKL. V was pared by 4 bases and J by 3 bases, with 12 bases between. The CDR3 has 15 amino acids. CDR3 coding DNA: TGCGCCAGCAGCCTGGAGGGAGAGTACACCGGGGAGCTGTTTTTT. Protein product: CASSLEGEYTGELFF.

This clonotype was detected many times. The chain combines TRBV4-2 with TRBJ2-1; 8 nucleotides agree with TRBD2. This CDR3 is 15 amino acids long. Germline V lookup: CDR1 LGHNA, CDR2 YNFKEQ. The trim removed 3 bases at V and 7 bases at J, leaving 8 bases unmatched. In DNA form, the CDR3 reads TGTGCCAGCAGCCACACTTTCATAGCGGGGAATGAGCAGTTCTTC. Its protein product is CASSHTFIAGNEQFF.

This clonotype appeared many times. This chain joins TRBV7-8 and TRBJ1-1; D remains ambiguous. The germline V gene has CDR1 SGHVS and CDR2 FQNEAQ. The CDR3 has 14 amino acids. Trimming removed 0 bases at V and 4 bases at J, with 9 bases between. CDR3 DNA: TGTGCCAGCAGCTTAGCCGGGTGGAGCACTGAAGCTTTCTTT. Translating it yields CASSLAGWSTEAFF.

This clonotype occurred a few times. As DNA, the CDR3 is TGCAGTGCCGGGGGTGGGAGAGGCGACGAGCAGTACTTC. Translated: CSAGGGRGDEQYF. This chain joins TRBV20-1 and TRBJ2-7; perhaps TRBD2 as D (6 bases). Per germline, CDR1 DFQATT and CDR2 SNEGSKA (reference sequence). This CDR3 has 13 amino acids. V was cut by 6 bases and J by 5 bases, with 17 bases left in between.

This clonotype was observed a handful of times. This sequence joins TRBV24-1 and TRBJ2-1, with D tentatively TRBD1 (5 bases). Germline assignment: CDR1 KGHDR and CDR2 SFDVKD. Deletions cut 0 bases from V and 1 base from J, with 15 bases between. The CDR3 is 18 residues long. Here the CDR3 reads CATSDLRGSAFSYNEQFF. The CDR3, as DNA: TGTGCCACCAGTGATTTGAGGGGTTCGGCGTTTTCCTACAATGAGCAGTTCTTC.

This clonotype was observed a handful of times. CDR3 amino acids: CATKSGQGVEGYTF. In nucleotides, the CDR3 is TGTGCCACCAAATCGGGACAGGGAGTGGAGGGCTACACCTTC. The chain joins TRBV24-1 to TRBJ1-2; 9 nucleotides match TRBD1. The CDR3 runs to 14 residues. J was trimmed by 8 bases and V by 8 bases; bases with no gene match: 11. The germline gives CDR1 KGHDR, CDR2 SFDVKD.

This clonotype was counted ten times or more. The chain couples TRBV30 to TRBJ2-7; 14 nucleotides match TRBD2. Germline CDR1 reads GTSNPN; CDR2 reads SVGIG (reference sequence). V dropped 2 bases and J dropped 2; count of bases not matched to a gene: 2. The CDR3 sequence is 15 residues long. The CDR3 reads CAWSSGLAGAYEQYF. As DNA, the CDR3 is TGTGCCTGGAGTTCGGGACTAGCGGGAGCCTACGAGCAGTACTTC.

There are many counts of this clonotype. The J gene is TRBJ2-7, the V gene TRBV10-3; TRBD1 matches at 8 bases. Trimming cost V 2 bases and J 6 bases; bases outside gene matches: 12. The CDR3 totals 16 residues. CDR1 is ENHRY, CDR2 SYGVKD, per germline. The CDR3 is CAISERGQAFPVEQYF. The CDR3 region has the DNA TGTGCCATCAGTGAGAGGGGACAGGCTTTCCCCGTCGAGCAGTACTTC.